A selection of T cell receptor beta chains follows, all from one sample in a study of shared clonotypes between healthy human individuals. TCRdb's table, derived via immunoSEQ multiplex PCR, lists solely in-frame clones and lacks some. The sample records 2 million to 2.5 million clones, approximately 94% being singletons. The sample taken for sequencing was naive CD8+ T cells sorted from blood. The receptors here all came from a man between 18 and 35 years old in good health. The CDR3 runs from the conserved cysteine through the conserved F or W. A D gene is named only where the DNA matches it firmly. Some rows mark clone size as missing; the rest say once, few, many or name a class of expanded clone.

V	J	D	size	DNA	CDR3
TRBV4-3	TRBJ2-3	TRBD2	-	TGCGCCAGCAGCCAAGATTGGCGGGGGGGCACAGATACGCAGTATTTT	CASSQDWRGGTDTQYF
TRBV13	TRBJ2-7	TRBD2	-	TGTGCCAGCAGCTACGAGCGGGGGGGGACCTACGAGCAGTACTTC	CASSYERGGTYEQYF
TRBV9	TRBJ2-7	-	-	TGTGCCAGCAGCCCTTTCGGGACCAGGGACGAGCAGTACTTC	CASSPFGTRDEQYF
TRBV10-3	TRBJ2-7	TRBD2	-	TGTGCCATCACCGGGGAAACTAGCGGACTCTACGAGCAGTACTTC	CAITGETSGLYEQYF
TRBV6-1	TRBJ2-3	-	-	TGTGCCAGCAGTGACCTAGTTACATTGGGAGATACGCAGTATTTT	CASSDLVTLGDTQYF
TRBV5-6	TRBJ2-1	TRBD2	-	TGTGCCAGCAGCCGCCTAGCGGGGAGCTCCTACAATGAGCAGTTCTTC	CASSRLAGSSYNEQFF
TRBV5-4	TRBJ1-6	TRBD1	-	TGTGCCAGCAGCTTCCCAGGGGGCGCGAATAATTCACCCCTCCACTTT	CASSFPGGANNSPLHF
TRBV21-1	TRBJ1-5	-	-	TGTGCCAGCAGCAAAGTAAACAGTCATAGCAATCAGCCCCAGCATTTT	CASSKVNSHSNQPQHF
TRBV27	TRBJ2-7	-	-	TGTGCCAGCAGTCTCCGGGACACCTCCTACGAGCAGTACTTC	CASSLRDTSYEQYF
TRBV4-1	TRBJ2-7	TRBD1	-	TGCGCCAGCAGCCCGCGGGACAGGGACGACGAGCAGTACTTC	CASSPRDRDDEQYF
TRBV11-2	TRBJ1-1	-	-	TGTGCCAGCAGCTTAGGAGGTGTGGGAACTGAAGCTTTCTTT	CASSLGGVGTEAFF
TRBV5-4	TRBJ2-7	-	-	TGTGCCAGCAGCTCCTCCGGGTACTTTGGGGAGCAGTACTTC	CASSSSGYFGEQYF
TRBV10-2	TRBJ2-7	-	-	TGCGCCAGCAGTGGGCGGGGTAGCGCCACCTACGAGCAGTACTTC	CASSGRGSATYEQYF
TRBV10-3	TRBJ1-5	TRBD1	-	TGTGCCATCAGTGAGGAGAATTGGACAGGGGGTTATAGCAATCAGCCCCAGCATTTT	CAISEENWTGGYSNQPQHF
TRBV27	TRBJ2-1	-	-	TGTGCCAGCAGTTTATACCCGGGAGAGGGCTACAATGAGCAGTTCTTC	CASSLYPGEGYNEQFF
TRBV10-1	TRBJ2-7	-	once	TGCGCCAGCAGTGATAGTCTCTACGAGCAGTACTTC	CASSDSLYEQYF
TRBV7-9	TRBJ2-1	-	once	TGTGCCAGCAGCTTACAGGGGGGCGATGAGCAGTTCTTC	CASSLQGGDEQFF
TRBV19	TRBJ2-7	-	-	TGTGCCAGTAGTCCGGACCCTCTGGACGAGCAGTACTTC	CASSPDPLDEQYF
TRBV20-1	TRBJ1-4	-	-	TGCAGTGCTAGAGATGAAAAACTGTTTTTT	CSARDEKLFF
TRBV9	TRBJ2-7	TRBD2	-	TGTGCCAGCAGCGCTAGCGGGGGCCTAAACTACGAGCAGTACTTC	CASSASGGLNYEQYF
TRBV5-1	TRBJ2-7	-	-	TGCGCCAGCAGCTTGGCCCCTTCCTACGAGCAGTACTTC	CASSLAPSYEQYF
TRBV5-1	TRBJ2-7	-	-	TGCGCCAGCAGCTCCGCGGGGTCCTACGAGCAGTACTTC	CASSSAGSYEQYF
TRBV15	TRBJ1-1	-	-	TGTGCCACCAGTATCGGCAGATTGAACACTGAAGCTTTCTTT	CATSIGRLNTEAFF
TRBV2	TRBJ1-5	TRBD1	-	TGTGCCAGCAGTGGGGGACAGGGCAATCAGCCCCAGCATTTT	CASSGGQGNQPQHF
TRBV27	TRBJ2-1	TRBD2	-	TGTGCCAGCAGAACCGGGACTAGCGGTTACAATGAGCAGTTCTTC	CASRTGTSGYNEQFF
TRBV5-1	TRBJ2-4	TRBD1	once	TGCGCCAGCAGCGGGACAGGCGAAAACATTCAGTACTTC	CASSGTGENIQYF
TRBV28	TRBJ1-3	TRBD1	-	TGTGCCAGCAACCCGACAGGGCCGGGAAACACCATATATTTT	CASNPTGPGNTIYF
TRBV7-8	TRBJ2-1	-	-	TGTGCCAGCAGCTTAGTCGGGAGTACCAATGAGCAGTTCTTC	CASSLVGSTNEQFF
TRBV7-3	TRBJ1-1	-	-	TGTGCCAGCAGCTTAAATTCAAGGACTGAAGCTTTCTTT	CASSLNSRTEAFF
TRBV13	TRBJ2-7	TRBD2	-	TGTGCCAGCAGCTTCAGCGGGGAAACCTACGAGCAGTACTTC	CASSFSGETYEQYF
TRBV27	TRBJ1-1	-	-	TGTGCCAGCAGTGATCGGACGGTGTCTGGAACCACTGAAGCTTTCTTT	CASSDRTVSGTTEAFF